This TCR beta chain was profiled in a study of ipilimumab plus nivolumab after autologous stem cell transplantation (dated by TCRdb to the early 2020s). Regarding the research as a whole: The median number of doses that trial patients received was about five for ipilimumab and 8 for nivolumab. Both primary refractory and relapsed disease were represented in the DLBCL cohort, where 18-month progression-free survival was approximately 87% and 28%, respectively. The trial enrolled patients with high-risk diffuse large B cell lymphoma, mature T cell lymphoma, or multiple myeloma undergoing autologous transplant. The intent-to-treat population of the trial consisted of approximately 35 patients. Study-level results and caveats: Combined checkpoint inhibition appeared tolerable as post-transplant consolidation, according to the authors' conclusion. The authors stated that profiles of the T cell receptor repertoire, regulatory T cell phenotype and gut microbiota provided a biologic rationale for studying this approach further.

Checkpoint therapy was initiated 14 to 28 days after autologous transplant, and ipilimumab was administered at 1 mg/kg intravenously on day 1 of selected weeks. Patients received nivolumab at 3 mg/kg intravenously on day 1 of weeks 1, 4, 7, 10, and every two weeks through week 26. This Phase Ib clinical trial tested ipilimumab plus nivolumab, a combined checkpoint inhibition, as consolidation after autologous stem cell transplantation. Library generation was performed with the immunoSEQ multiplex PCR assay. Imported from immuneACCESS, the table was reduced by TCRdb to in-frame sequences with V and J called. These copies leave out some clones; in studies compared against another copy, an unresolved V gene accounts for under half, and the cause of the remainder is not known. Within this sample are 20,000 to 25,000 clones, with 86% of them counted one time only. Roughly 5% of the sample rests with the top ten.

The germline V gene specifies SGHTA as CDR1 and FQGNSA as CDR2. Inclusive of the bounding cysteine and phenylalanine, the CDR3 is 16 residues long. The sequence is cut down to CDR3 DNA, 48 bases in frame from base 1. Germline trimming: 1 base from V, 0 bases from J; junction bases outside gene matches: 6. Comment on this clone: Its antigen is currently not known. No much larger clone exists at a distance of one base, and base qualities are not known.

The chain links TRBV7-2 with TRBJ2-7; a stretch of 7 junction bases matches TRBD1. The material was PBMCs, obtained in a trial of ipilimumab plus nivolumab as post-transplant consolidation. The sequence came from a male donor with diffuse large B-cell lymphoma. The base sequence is TGTGCCAGCAGCTTAGGTTCGACAGGGAGCTCCTACGAGCAGTACTTC. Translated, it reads CASSLGSTGSSYEQYF.